The rows below give T cell receptor beta chains drawn from one sample of a study of vaccination effects on CD4 cells after COVID-19. Using immunoSEQ multiplex PCR, the repertoire was profiled, and TCRdb retains in-frame clones only, with some absent. The table records 60,000 to 80,000 clones, around two thirds of them present only once. Their antigen targets remain unknown. Material: CD4+ T cells from PBMCs cultured without peptide, obtained after COVID-19 vaccination. These receptors were collected from a human donor who received a COVID-19 vaccine. Both conserved end residues are part of each CDR3. D genes are given only for firm matches. Only some rows state a clone size, as once, few, many or a class for expanded clones.

D gene | clone size | J gene | V gene | CDR3 DNA | CDR3 protein
TRBD2 | NA | TRBJ2-5 | TRBV24-1 | TGTGCCACCCAGAAAGGGACTAGCGGGGTTAAGACCCAGTACTTC | CATQKGTSGVKTQYF
NA | NA | TRBJ2-5 | TRBV5-1 | TGCGCCAGCAGCTTCGCGACTGGAGGTTTGGAGACCCAGTACTTC | CASSFATGGLETQYF
NA | NA | TRBJ1-1 | TRBV27 | TGTGCCAGCAGTCCAGGTCGGTACACTGAAGCTTTCTTT | CASSPGRYTEAFF
NA | NA | TRBJ2-6 | TRBV28 | TGTGCCAGCAGTCCCGCCGACTCTGGGGCCAACGTCCTGACTTTC | CASSPADSGANVLTF
NA | NA | TRBJ1-3 | TRBV24-1 | TGTGCCACCAGTGATTCCTCTGGGAGTGGAAACACCATATATTTT | CATSDSSGSGNTIYF
TRBD1 | NA | TRBJ2-6 | TRBV19 | TGTGCCAGTAGTGGGGGACAGGGGGACCCCTCGGGGGCCAACGTCCTGACTTTC | CASSGGQGDPSGANVLTF
TRBD2 | once | TRBJ2-3 | TRBV3-1/TRBV3-2 | TGTGCCAGCAGCCATCCCGGGGGGGCATGGGCAGATACGCAGTATTTT | CASSHPGGAWADTQYF
NA | few | TRBJ1-1 | TRBV10-1 | TGCGCCAGCAGTACCGGACCGTCGGATCCCCGAGCTTTCTTT | CASSTGPSDPRAFF
TRBD1 | NA | TRBJ1-6 | TRBV2 | TGTGCCAGCCGACGGGACAGGGAGGATTCACCCCTCCACTTT | CASRRDREDSPLHF
TRBD1 | few | TRBJ1-5 | TRBV24-1 | TGTGCCACCAGTGTCGGGGGACAGGGGGGAGATCAGCCCCAGCATTTT | CATSVGGQGGDQPQHF
TRBD1 | few | TRBJ1-6 | TRBV4-1 | TGCGCCAGCAGCCAAGGGACAGGGAGCTCCTATAATTCACCCCTCCACTTT | CASSQGTGSSYNSPLHF